The T cell receptor (beta chain) described here comes from a study of cytomegalovirus exposure and HLA in healthy donors. General study findings and limits: Using the classifier, cytomegalovirus status was reportedly diagnosed with high specificity and sensitivity. Prior analysis indicated that the majority of TCR beta V segments exhibited productivity approximately 87% or approximately 30% of the time. Researchers catalogued 150 or so TCR beta chains as cytomegalovirus-associated.

Primers included in the PCR were 60 Vbeta and 13 Jbeta primers. TCRdb's copy holds only in-frame clones and misses some; the assay was immunoSEQ multiplex PCR. The top ten clones hold around 4.5% of a sample with approximately 50,000 clones, 83% of them seen once. The germline V gene encodes CDR1 LGHNA and CDR2 YSLEER. V lost 1 base, J lost 1 base, and 8 bases lay in between. This CDR3 has 14 residues. Note on this clone: Its antigen remains unknown.

The clonotype comes from a man aged 30 to 45 in good health and CMV-seronegative. The sample taken for sequencing was PBMCs. The chain employs TRBV4-3 and TRBJ2-7; tentatively, D is TRBD2 (6 bases). CDR3 bases: TGCGCCAGCAGCCAAGGCGGGGATTCCTACGAGCAGTACTTC. This gives the protein CASSQGGDSYEQYF.